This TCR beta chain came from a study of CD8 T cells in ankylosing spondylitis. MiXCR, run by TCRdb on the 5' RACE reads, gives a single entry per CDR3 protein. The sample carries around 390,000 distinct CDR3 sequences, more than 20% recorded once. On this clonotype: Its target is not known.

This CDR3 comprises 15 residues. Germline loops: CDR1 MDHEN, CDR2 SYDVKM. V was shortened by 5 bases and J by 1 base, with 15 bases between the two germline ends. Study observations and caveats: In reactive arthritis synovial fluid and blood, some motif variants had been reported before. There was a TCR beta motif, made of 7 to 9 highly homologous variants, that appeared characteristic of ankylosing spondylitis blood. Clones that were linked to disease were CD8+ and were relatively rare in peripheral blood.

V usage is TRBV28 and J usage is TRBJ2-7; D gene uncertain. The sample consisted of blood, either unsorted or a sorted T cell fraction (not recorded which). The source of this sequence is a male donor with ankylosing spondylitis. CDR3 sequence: CASSNPARYSYEQYF. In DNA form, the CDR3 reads TGTGCCAGCAGTAACCCAGCTAGATATTCCTACGAGCAGTACTTC.